Following are 22 T cell receptor beta chains from one sample sequenced in a study of T cell responses to AZD1222 COVID-19 vaccine. Profiling relied on immunoSEQ multiplex PCR, and the TCRdb table lists in-frame clones only, not all of them. The sample carries roughly 100,000 clones, more than 70% recorded once. Source: peripheral blood, taken on day 0 of AZD1222 vaccination. The source is an adult in good health.

The CDR3 spells CASSPNLQGAMPQHF. The CDR3 DNA sequence: TGTGCCAGCTCACCAAATCTGCAGGGGGCGATGCCCCAGCATTTT. The V gene is TRBV18, the J gene TRBJ1-5; 8 bases map to TRBD1. The CDR3 consists of 15 residues. The germline CDR1 and CDR2 sequences are KGHSH and LQKENI. The V segment lost 2 bases and the J segment 9 bases; nucleotides outside the gene matches: 9.

V usage is TRBV6-2 or TRBV6-3 and J usage is TRBJ1-5, with D unclear. Germline V gene lookup returns CDR1 MNHEY and CDR2 SVGEGT. The V end lost 8 bases, the J end lost 0 bases, and 8 bases lay between the germline ends. The CDR3 consists of 13 residues. The CDR3 reads CASRWNSNQPQHF. CDR3 in DNA: TGTGCCAGCCGTTGGAATAGCAATCAGCCCCAGCATTTT.

The genes are TRBV29-1 and TRBJ2-7, with D possibly matching TRBD1 (5 bases). Germline CDR1 is SQVTM and CDR2 is ANQGSEA. This CDR3 region has 12 residues. Trimming removed 7 bases at V and 5 bases at J, with 15 bases between. This CDR3 is CSARQGSHEQYF. The CDR3 nucleotides read TGCAGCGCTAGGCAGGGTTCGCACGAGCAGTACTTC.

J is TRBJ1-5 and V is TRBV27, with TRBD1 as a possible D gene (6 bases). Germline V gene data show CDR1 as MNHEY and CDR2 as SMNVEV (reference sequence). There are 15 residues in the CDR3. Between the trimmed V and J ends, which lost 6 bases and 4 bases, there was a span of 16 bases. The CDR3 bases are TGTGCCAGCAGCCGAAAGCCGGACAGAAATCAGCCCCAGCATTTT. Its protein is CASSRKPDRNQPQHF.

The chain recombines TRBV6-2 or TRBV6-3 with TRBJ1-2, with D possibly being TRBD1 (6 bases). Germline values: CDR1 MNHEY, CDR2 SVGEGT. This CDR3 region has 15 residues. Trimming stripped 2 bases from V and 8 bases from J, with 18 bases between. The chain's CDR3 is CASSYDPRGSIGYTF. CDR3 in DNA: TGTGCCAGCAGTTACGATCCCAGGGGCTCTATCGGCTACACCTTC.

The chain carries TRBV10-2 and TRBJ1-2; D unresolved. The V gene lost 6 bases and the J gene lost 1 base, with 9 bases spanning the gap. This CDR3 is 13 amino acids long. Germline CDR1 WSHSY, CDR2 SAAADI. CDR3 protein: CASRPQVNYGYTF. The CDR3 coding sequence is TGCGCCAGCAGGCCCCAGGTTAACTATGGCTACACCTTC.

The count of this clone is one. V gene TRBV6-6 combines with J gene TRBJ1-3; D remains ambiguous. Germline values: CDR1 MNHNY, CDR2 SVGAGI (reference sequence). The CDR3 totals 15 residues. V was shortened by 0 bases and J by 9 bases, with 15 bases between the two germline ends. CDR3 in amino acids: CASSYSSGPGATIYF. The CDR3 DNA sequence: TGTGCCAGCAGTTACTCATCCGGACCGGGAGCCACCATATATTTT.

V usage is TRBV7-2 and J usage is TRBJ1-1, with D uncertain. The CDR3 length is 14 residues. V lost 1 base to trimming and J lost 0 bases, with 6 bases between them. CDR1 is SGHTA, CDR2 FQGNSA, per germline. CDR3 DNA: TGTGCCAGCAGCTTAGGTCCGATGAACACTGAAGCTTTCTTT. Encoded protein: CASSLGPMNTEAFF.

The chain employs TRBV7-3 and TRBJ2-3; 13 bases align to TRBD2. Germline values: CDR1 SGHTA, CDR2 FQGTGA. This CDR3 region has 15 residues. Trimming removed 6 bases from V and 3 bases from J; junction bases left unmatched: 3. The CDR3 sequence is CASSRTSGGTDTQYF. Written as DNA, the CDR3 is TGTGCCAGCAGTCGGACTAGCGGGGGTACAGATACGCAGTATTTT.

There are a few counts of this clone. V gene TRBV28 combines with J gene TRBJ1-4; 8 nucleotides agree with TRBD1. Germline CDR1 is MDHEN and CDR2 is SYDVKM. This CDR3 is 18 amino acids long. V shed 4 bases, J shed 10 bases, and the junction held 20 bases outside the gene matches. The CDR3 coding sequence is TGTGCCAGCAGTTCACCGGGACAGGTTATTCAGGGTCGGGGAAAACTGTTTTTT. The encoded protein is CASSSPGQVIQGRGKLFF.

The rearrangement links TRBV11-2 to TRBJ2-3, with D possibly being TRBD2 (5 bases). CDR3 size: 15 residues. The V gene's germline CDR1 is SGHAT and CDR2 FQNNGV. Trimming left V 2 bases short and J 0 bases short, with 9 bases between. CDR3 DNA sequence: TGTGCCAGCAGCTTAACCGCGGGTAGCACAGATACGCAGTATTTT. The encoded protein is CASSLTAGSTDTQYF.

The rearrangement links TRBV7-3 to TRBJ1-4; D is unclear. Trimming removed 5 bases at V and 4 bases at J, with 14 bases between. Germline V gene data show CDR1 as SGHTA and CDR2 as FQGTGA. CDR3 length equals 15 residues. The chain's CDR3 is CASSPTPRVNEKLFF. The CDR3 nucleotides read TGTGCCAGCAGCCCAACCCCTCGAGTTAATGAAAAACTGTTTTTT.

V and J are TRBV5-5 and TRBJ2-3, with TRBD2 identical over 12 bases. Looked up from germline, CDR1 is SGHKS and CDR2 is YYEKEE (reference sequence). The CDR3 contains 17 residues. J was trimmed by 3 bases and V by 0 bases; bases with no gene match: 5. The CDR3 bases are TGTGCCAGCAGCTTGGGACTAGCGGGGGATGTGACAGATACGCAGTATTTT. Its protein is CASSLGLAGDVTDTQYF.

This clone was found once. The chain carries TRBV12-3 or TRBV12-4 and TRBJ1-6, with a weak D call TRBD1 (5 bases). This CDR3 has 13 residues. Between the trimmed V and J ends, which lost 3 bases and 12 bases, there was a span of 12 bases. CDR3 coding DNA: TGTGCCAGCAGTTTGGGCAGGGAAGGACCCCTCCACTTT. Protein: CASSLGREGPLHF.

V usage is TRBV28 and J usage is TRBJ2-7; D ambiguous. CDR3 length: 11 residues. The V gene lost 5 bases and the J gene lost 3 bases, with 5 bases spanning the gap. Germline V CDR1 and CDR2: MDHEN, SYDVKM. CDR3 DNA: TGTGCCAGCAGTCTCTTCTACGAGCAGTACTTC. This gives the protein CASSLFYEQYF.

This chain links TRBV3-1 (or the pseudogene TRBV3-2) with TRBJ2-7, with 7 positions matching TRBD1. The V gene end was trimmed by 0 bases and the J gene end by 0 bases; junction bases not matched to a gene: 5. The CDR3 consists of 16 residues. Germline V gene data show CDR1 as LGHDT and CDR2 as YNNKEL (reference sequence). The CDR3 region is CASSQEGTAYSYEQYF. The CDR3 DNA follows: TGTGCCAGCAGCCAAGAGGGGACAGCTTACTCCTACGAGCAGTACTTC.

V usage is TRBV5-4 and J usage is TRBJ1-4; the match to TRBD1 covers 8 bases. The CDR3 contains 15 residues. Germline loops: CDR1 SGHNT, CDR2 YYREEE (reference sequence). V lost 0 bases to trimming and J lost 8 bases; unmatched junction nucleotides: 6. The CDR3 DNA is TGTGCCAGCAGCTTGGGACAGGGGACGGGGGAAAAACTGTTTTTT. This gives the protein CASSLGQGTGEKLFF.

This clone showed up just once. This CDR3 reads CASSDLGGGAQETQYF. CDR3 DNA: TGTGCCAGCAGTGATCTCGGCGGGGGGGCCCAAGAGACCCAGTACTTC. The chain employs TRBV6-1 and TRBJ2-5, with 9 bases lining up with TRBD2. V gave up 3 bases and J gave up 1 base; unmatched junction bases: 6. The germline CDR1 and CDR2 sequences are MNHNS and SASEGT. The CDR3 extends over 16 amino acids.

J is TRBJ1-5 and V is TRBV5-1, with 9 bases fitting TRBD1. Germline assignment: CDR1 SGHRS and CDR2 YFSETQ. After removal of 2 bases from V and 6 bases from J, the junction contained 15 bases not matched to a gene. This CDR3 is built from 18 residues. The CDR3 nucleotides are TGCGCCAGCAGCTTCCCGGGACAGGGCACATTTGTACGTCAGCCCCAGCATTTT. Translated, it gives CASSFPGQGTFVRQPQHF.

This rearrangement joins TRBV30 to TRBJ2-3, with 10 positions matching TRBD2. The junction had 6 bases not matched to a gene; V was cut back by 8 bases and J by 4 bases. The length of the CDR3 is 13 residues. The germline V gene has CDR1 GTSNPN and CDR2 SVGIG (reference sequence). Here the CDR3 reads CAGISGGPDTQYF. DNA of the CDR3: TGTGCCGGAATTAGCGGGGGGCCAGATACGCAGTATTTT.

The table lists this clone with a few counts. This chain connects TRBV18 to TRBJ2-7, with D perhaps TRBD1 (6 bases). V was cut by 4 bases and J by 5 bases, with 15 bases left in between. The CDR3 has 14 amino acids. Germline lookup yields CDR1 KGHSH and CDR2 LQKENI. CDR3: CASSQTSGQNEQYF. DNA of the CDR3: TGTGCCAGCTCACAAACCTCCGGACAGAACGAGCAGTACTTC.

This rearrangement joins TRBV3-1 (or the pseudogene TRBV3-2) to TRBJ2-3; 10 bases fit TRBD2. The CDR3 covers 18 residues. Trimming took 4 bases from V and 2 from J; bases not matched to a gene: 12. Germline-derived CDR1 and CDR2 are LGHDT and YNNKEL (reference sequence). This chain's CDR3 is CASSPPAALAGATDTQYF. In DNA, the CDR3 is TGTGCCAGCAGCCCCCCCGCGGCTCTAGCGGGGGCCACAGATACGCAGTATTTT.